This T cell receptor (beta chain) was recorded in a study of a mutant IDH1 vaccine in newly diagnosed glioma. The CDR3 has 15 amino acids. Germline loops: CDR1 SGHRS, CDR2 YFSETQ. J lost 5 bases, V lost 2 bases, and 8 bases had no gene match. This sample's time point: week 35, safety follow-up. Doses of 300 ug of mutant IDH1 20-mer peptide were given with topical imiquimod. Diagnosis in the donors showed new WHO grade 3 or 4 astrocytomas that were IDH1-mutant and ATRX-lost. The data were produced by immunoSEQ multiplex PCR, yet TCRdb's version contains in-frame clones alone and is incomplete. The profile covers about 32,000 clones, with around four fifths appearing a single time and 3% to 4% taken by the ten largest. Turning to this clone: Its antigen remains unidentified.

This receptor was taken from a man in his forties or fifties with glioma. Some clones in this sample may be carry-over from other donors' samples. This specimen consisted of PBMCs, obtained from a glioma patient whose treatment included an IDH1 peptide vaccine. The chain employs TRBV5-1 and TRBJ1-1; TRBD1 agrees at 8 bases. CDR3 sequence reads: CASSLTDRAGTEAFF. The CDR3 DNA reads TGCGCCAGCAGCTTAACGGACAGGGCTGGTACTGAAGCTTTCTTT.